The rows below give T cell receptor beta chains drawn from one sample of a study of cytomegalovirus exposure and HLA in healthy donors. Sequencing was performed with immunoSEQ multiplex PCR; in TCRdb, only in-frame clones are kept and a portion is missing. The sample includes over 150,000 clones, 80% of them seen just once. Sequencing input: PBMCs. These TCRs come from a man aged 30-40 years in good health and CMV-seronegative. Each CDR3 is given with its conserved first and last residue. Each record gives: CDR3 protein, V gene, D gene, J gene. D genes are given only for firm matches.

CASSGVTGDSDEQYF	TRBV13	TRBD1	TRBJ2-7
CSALRTGELFF	TRBV29-1	NA	TRBJ2-2
CASSERVGQAYGYTF	TRBV6-1	TRBD1	TRBJ1-2
CASSITASGISEQFF	TRBV19	TRBD2	TRBJ2-1
CASSMDGHQPQHF	TRBV5-5	NA	TRBJ1-5
CASSQGGQGPTATQYF	TRBV4-3	TRBD1	TRBJ2-3
CASSLGQGNTEAFF	TRBV19	TRBD1	TRBJ1-1
CASSFGDSTNEQYF	TRBV28	NA	TRBJ2-7
CASRGQGEVYGYTF	TRBV5-6	TRBD1	TRBJ1-2
CASSSGEARWGMNEQFF	TRBV7-3	NA	TRBJ2-1
CASRSTGGGNQPQHF	TRBV28	TRBD1	TRBJ1-5
CASSSTGTEAFF	TRBV7-3	NA	TRBJ1-1
CASSLTSGSYNEQFF	TRBV5-1	TRBD2	TRBJ2-1
CASSIRGGNTEAFF	TRBV19	NA	TRBJ1-1
CASTADFYEQYF	TRBV27	NA	NA
CASSGPGSQGYNEQFF	TRBV10-1	NA	TRBJ2-1
CASSLAGSSYEQYF	TRBV28	TRBD2	TRBJ2-7
CASERGKRGNQPQHF	TRBV6-5	NA	TRBJ1-5
CASSYERSTEKLFF	TRBV6-5	NA	TRBJ1-4
CASSPLQGSRTEAFF	TRBV27	NA	TRBJ1-1
CATERGTGDWNYGYTF	TRBV15	NA	TRBJ1-2
CASLGEGQGRGDTQYF	TRBV28	NA	TRBJ2-3
CASSLYQGDEQYF	TRBV7-9	TRBD1	TRBJ2-7
CASSQVRDFPSLPPSGELFF	TRBV4-2	NA	TRBJ2-2
CASKGGGAYTGELFF	TRBV7-2	TRBD2	TRBJ2-2
CASSSTSWGGETQYF	TRBV5-6	NA	TRBJ2-5
CASSPGQGSWPQHF	TRBV4-1	TRBD1	TRBJ1-5
CASSAERGVGYEQYF	TRBV7-8	TRBD2	TRBJ2-7
CASRRYNGLDYGYTF	TRBV27	NA	TRBJ1-2
CASSSTSGRPLGTDTQYF	TRBV25-1	TRBD2	TRBJ2-3
CASSQDRLAGGPYEQYF	TRBV4-2	TRBD2	TRBJ2-7
CASRTTGYGYTF	TRBV6-6	NA	TRBJ1-2
CASRGQSYEQYF	TRBV6-5	TRBD1	TRBJ2-7
CASSDITGGEQFF	TRBV6-4	TRBD1	TRBJ2-1
CASSFGFGNLDEQYF	TRBV27	NA	TRBJ2-7
CASSPKIQGSTEAFF	TRBV5-1	NA	TRBJ1-1
CASSFDRPPREQYF	TRBV5-1	NA	TRBJ2-7
CAWSVLPSLGRDTEAFF	TRBV30	NA	TRBJ1-1
CASSPMDKSGYTF	TRBV18	NA	TRBJ1-2
CASRAGGADEQYF	TRBV6-5	TRBD2	TRBJ2-7
CASSYGSLSTDTQYF	TRBV5-1	NA	TRBJ2-3
CASSFQGAGNEKLFF	TRBV27	TRBD1	TRBJ1-4
CASGDTTYEQYF	TRBV27	NA	TRBJ2-7
CASSYARTVGANVLTF	TRBV6-5	NA	TRBJ2-6
CASSLWGQGGSSYNSPLHF	TRBV27	TRBD1	TRBJ1-6
CASSETRAAYEQYF	TRBV6-1	NA	TRBJ2-7
CASSIWTGATDTQYF	TRBV19	TRBD1	TRBJ2-3
CASSDGGSGPANEQFF	TRBV6-4	TRBD2	TRBJ2-1
CASRQGSSYEQYF	TRBV30	TRBD1	TRBJ2-7